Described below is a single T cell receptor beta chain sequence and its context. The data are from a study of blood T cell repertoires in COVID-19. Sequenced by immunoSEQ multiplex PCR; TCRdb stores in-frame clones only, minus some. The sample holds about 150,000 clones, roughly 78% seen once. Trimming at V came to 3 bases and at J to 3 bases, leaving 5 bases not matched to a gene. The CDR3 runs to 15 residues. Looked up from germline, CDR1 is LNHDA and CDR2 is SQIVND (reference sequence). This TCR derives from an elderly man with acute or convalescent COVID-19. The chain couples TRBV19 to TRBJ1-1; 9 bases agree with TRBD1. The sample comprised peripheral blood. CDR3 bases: TGTGCCAGTAGTATTCCGGGACAGGGACACACTGAAGCTTTCTTT. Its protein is CASSIPGQGHTEAFF.